This T cell receptor beta chain appears in the sequencing data of a study of monozygotic twins with inflammatory bowel disease. In regard to this clonotype: Its cognate antigen is unknown.

The UMIs contained a 6-nucleotide sample barcode. They were added by template switching during cDNA synthesis. TCRdb re-called the 5' RACE reads; one entry per CDR3 protein, DNA not given. The table for this sample gives under 350,000 distinct CDR3 sequences. Findings and limits, study-wide: Patient repertoires may have gained variability from differing immunosuppressive treatments.

Germline V gene lookup returns CDR1 SGHVS and CDR2 FNYEAQ. This CDR3 region has 13 residues. The sequenced material came from blood. The V call is TRBV7-6, the J call TRBJ2-1. The clonotype comes from a human donor with ulcerative colitis or Crohn's disease, or a healthy co-twin of an affected twin (not recorded which). The CDR3 protein is CASSLSRNNEQFF.